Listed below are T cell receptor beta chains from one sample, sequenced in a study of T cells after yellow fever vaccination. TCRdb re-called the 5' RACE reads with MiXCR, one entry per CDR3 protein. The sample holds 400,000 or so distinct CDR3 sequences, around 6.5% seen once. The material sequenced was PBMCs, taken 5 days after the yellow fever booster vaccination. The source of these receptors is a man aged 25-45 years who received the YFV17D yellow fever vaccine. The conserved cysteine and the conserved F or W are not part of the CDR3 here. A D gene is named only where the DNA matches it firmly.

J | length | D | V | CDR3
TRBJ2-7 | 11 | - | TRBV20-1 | SAEGGVDYEQY
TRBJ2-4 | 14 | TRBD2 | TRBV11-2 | ASSLDLAGGGNIQY
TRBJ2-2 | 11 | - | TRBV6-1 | ASRLTGTGELF
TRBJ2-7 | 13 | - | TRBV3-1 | ASSLGGTASYEQY
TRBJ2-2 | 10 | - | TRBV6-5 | ASSPAIGELF
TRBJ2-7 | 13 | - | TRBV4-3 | ASSRRREGAYEQY
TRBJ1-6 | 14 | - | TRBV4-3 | ASSQELVGVNSPLH
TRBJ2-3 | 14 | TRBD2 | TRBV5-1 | ASSLFGGSTTDTQY
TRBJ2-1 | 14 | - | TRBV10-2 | ASSEPRGASGNEQF
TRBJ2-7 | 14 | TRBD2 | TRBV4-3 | ASSQDITSGGYEQY
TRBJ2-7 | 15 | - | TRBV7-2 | ASSLGRFAEWGYEQY
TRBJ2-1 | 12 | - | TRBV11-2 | ASSSSAHYNEQF
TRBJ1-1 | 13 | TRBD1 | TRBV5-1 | ASSFEGGRGTEAF
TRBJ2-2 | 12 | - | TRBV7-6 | ASLGVVGTGELF
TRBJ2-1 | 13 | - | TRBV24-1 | ATSPGPGKDNEQF
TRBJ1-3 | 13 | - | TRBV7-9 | ASSPGTESGNTIY
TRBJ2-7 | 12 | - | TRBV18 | ASSLLETGGEQY
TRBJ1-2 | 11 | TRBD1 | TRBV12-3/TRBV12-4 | ASSYGQGDGYT
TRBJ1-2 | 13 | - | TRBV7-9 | ASSTWEVKFYGYT
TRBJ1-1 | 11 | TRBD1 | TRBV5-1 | ASSSGTGGPSF
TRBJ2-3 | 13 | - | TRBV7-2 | ASSLVFGIGDTQY